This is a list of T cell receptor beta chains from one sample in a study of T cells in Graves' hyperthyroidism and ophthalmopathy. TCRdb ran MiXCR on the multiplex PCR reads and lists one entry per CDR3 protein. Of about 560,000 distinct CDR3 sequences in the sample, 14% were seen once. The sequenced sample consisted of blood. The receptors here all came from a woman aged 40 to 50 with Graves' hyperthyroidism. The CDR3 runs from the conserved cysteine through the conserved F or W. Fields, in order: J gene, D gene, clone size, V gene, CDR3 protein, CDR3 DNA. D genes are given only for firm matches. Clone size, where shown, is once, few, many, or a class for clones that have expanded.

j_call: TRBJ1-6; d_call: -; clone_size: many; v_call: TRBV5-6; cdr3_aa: CASSLQGNSPLHF; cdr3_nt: TGTGCCAGCAGCTTACAGGGAAATTCACCCCTCCACTTT
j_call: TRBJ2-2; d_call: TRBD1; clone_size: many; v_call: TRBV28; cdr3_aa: CASSTQIQQQGYSNTGELFF; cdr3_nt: TGTGCCAGCAGTACGCAAATCCAACAACAGGGGTATTCGAACACCGGGGAGCTGTTTTTT
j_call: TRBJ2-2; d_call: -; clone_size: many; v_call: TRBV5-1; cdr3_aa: CASSLAGANTGELFF; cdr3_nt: TGCGCCAGCAGCTTGGCGGGGGCCAACACCGGGGAGCTGTTTTTT
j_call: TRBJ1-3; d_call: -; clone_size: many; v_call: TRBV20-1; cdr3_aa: CSARDRGATYSGNTIYF; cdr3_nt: TGCAGTGCTAGAGATCGAGGTGCCACCTACTCTGGAAACACCATATATTTT
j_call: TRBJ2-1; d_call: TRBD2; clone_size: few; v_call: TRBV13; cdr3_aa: CASSRKLAGDGNEQFF; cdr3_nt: TGTGCCAGCAGCCGCAAGCTAGCGGGAGACGGGAATGAGCAGTTCTTC
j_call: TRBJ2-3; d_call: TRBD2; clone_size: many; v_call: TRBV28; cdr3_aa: CASRGLEITDTQYF; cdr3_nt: TGTGCCAGCAGAGGACTAGAGATCACAGATACGCAGTATTTT
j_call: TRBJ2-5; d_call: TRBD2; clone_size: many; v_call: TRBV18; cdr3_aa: CASSRTSGTIQYF; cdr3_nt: TGTGCCAGCTCACGGACTAGCGGGACCATCCAGTACTTC
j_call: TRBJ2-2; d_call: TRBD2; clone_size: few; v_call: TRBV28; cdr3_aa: CASRVAGATGELFF; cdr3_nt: TGTGCCAGCAGGGTAGCGGGAGCCACCGGGGAGCTGTTTTTT
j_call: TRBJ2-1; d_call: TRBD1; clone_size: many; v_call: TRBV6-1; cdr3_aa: CASSGTGGLDEQFF; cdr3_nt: TGTGCCAGCAGTGGGACAGGGGGCTTAGATGAGCAGTTCTTC
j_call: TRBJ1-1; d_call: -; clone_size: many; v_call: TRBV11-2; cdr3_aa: CASSLAQVNTEAFF; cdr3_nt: TGTGCCAGCAGCTTAGCGCAGGTGAACACTGAAGCTTTCTTT
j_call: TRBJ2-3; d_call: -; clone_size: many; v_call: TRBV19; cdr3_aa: CASNNSPVERYTQYF; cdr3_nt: TGTGCCAGTAATAACTCGCCCGTAGAAAGATATACGCAGTATTTT
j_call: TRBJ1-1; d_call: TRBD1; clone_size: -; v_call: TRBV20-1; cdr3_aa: CSARRQGANTEAFF; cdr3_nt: TGCAGTGCTAGAAGACAGGGGGCGAACACTGAAGCTTTCTTT
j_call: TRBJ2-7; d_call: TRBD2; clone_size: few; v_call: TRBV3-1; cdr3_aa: CASSQPGGGTRSYEQYF; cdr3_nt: TGTGCCAGCAGCCAGCCAGGCGGCGGGACTAGATCCTACGAGCAGTACTTC
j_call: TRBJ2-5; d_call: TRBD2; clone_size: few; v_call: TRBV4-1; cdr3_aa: CASSQDPLAGGRGTQYF; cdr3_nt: TGCGCCAGCAGCCAAGACCCCCTAGCGGGAGGGCGGGGGACCCAGTACTTC
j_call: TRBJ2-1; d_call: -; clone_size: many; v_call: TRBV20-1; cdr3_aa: CSAAVTNNEQFF; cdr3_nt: TGCAGTGCGGCAGTAACCAACAATGAGCAGTTCTTC
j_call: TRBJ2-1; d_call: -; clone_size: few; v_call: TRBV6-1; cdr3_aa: CASSIGAGAGNEQFF; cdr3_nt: TGTGCCAGCAGTATTGGGGCAGGGGCTGGGAATGAGCAGTTCTTC
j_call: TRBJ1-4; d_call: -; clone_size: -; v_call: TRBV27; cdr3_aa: CASSPFAGREKLFF; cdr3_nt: TGTGCCAGCAGCCCATTCGCGGGTAGGGAAAAACTGTTTTTT
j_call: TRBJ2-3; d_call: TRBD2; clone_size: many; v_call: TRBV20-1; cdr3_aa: CSALASGRAPDTQYF; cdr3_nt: TGCAGTGCTCTGGCTAGCGGGAGGGCCCCAGATACGCAGTATTTT
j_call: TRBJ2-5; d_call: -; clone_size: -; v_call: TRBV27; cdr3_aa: CASSPAGQNSRQTQYF; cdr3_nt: TGTGCCAGCAGTCCTGCCGGGCAGAACAGTAGGCAGACCCAGTACTTC